The clone carrying this T cell receptor (beta chain) was seen repeatedly, ten times or more. The antigen is not known. These data originate in a study of T cells in Graves' hyperthyroidism and ophthalmopathy. Study as a whole: Peripheral blood sampling occurred at initial diagnosis, before any treatment.

Germline V gene sequence: CDR1 SGHNT, CDR2 YENEEA. The V and J ends lost 4 bases and 4 bases, in that order; junction bases with no gene match: 6. The CDR3 runs 16 residues. Template material for amplifying TCR beta CDR3 regions consisted of RNA transcripts. The study used the HTBI primer set for a first-round RT-PCR of the TCR CDR3. In TCRdb, the multiplex PCR reads were re-called with MiXCR into one record per CDR3 protein. The table lists about 600,000 distinct CDR3 sequences, around 14% of them singletons, with around 7% in the top ten. Notes on the study in general: Ophthalmopathy got predicted by the model a median around six months before its onset.

Sequencing was carried out using blood. This sequence originates from a woman in her late teens or twenties with Graves' ophthalmopathy. The chain carries TRBV11-3 and TRBJ2-5; 13 bases map to TRBD2. In DNA, the CDR3 is TGTGCCAGCAGCTCCGGACTAGCGGGAGAAGGAGAGACCCAGTACTTC. Its protein product is CASSSGLAGEGETQYF. The entire variable domain, with the rest obtained from reference TRBV11-3 and TRBJ2-5, is as follows: EAGVVQSPRYKIIEKKQPVAFWCNPISGHNTLYWYLQNLGQGPELLIRYENEEAVDDSQLPKDRFSAERLKGVDSTLKIQPAELGDSAVYLCASSSGLAGEGETQYFGPGTRLLVL.